The 30 T cell receptor beta chains below come from one sample, sequenced in a study of cytomegalovirus exposure and HLA in healthy donors. Sequencing was performed with immunoSEQ multiplex PCR; in TCRdb, only in-frame clones are kept and a portion is missing. The sample includes about 180,000 clones, about 85% of them seen just once. What was sequenced was PBMCs. Receptors originate from a man younger than 35 in good health and CMV-seropositive.

This clone was observed a handful of times. This rearrangement joins TRBV2 to TRBJ2-7; 9 bases match TRBD1. V trimming: 4 bases; J trimming: 11 bases; junction bases outside the gene matches: 3. Per the germline V gene, CDR1 is SNHLY and CDR2 is FYNNEI. The CDR3 sequence is 11 residues long. CDR3 coding DNA: TGTGCCAGCAGTGTCCGGGACAGGGAGTACTTC. The encoded protein is CASSVRDREYF.

The chain carries TRBV7-9 and TRBJ2-7; a possible D gene is TRBD2 (5 bases). Between the trimmed V and J ends, which lost 2 bases and 3 bases, there was a span of 11 bases. CDR1 is SEHNR and CDR2 is FQNEAQ in the germline V gene (reference sequence). The length of the CDR3 is 14 residues. The CDR3 nucleotides read TGTGCCAGCAGCTTACCGGGGAACCTCTACGAGCAGTACTTC. As protein: CASSLPGNLYEQYF.

The rearrangement joins TRBV28 to TRBJ1-2; D gene uncertain. CDR1 and CDR2 from the germline V gene are MDHEN and SYDVKM. V was shortened by 2 bases and J by 3 bases, with 10 bases between the two germline ends. The CDR3 consists of 14 residues. The CDR3 protein is CASSLTVPDYGYTF. CDR3 bases: TGTGCCAGCAGTTTAACAGTTCCCGACTATGGCTACACCTTC.

The chain has TRBV9 and TRBJ2-5, with 8 positions matching TRBD2. Germline-derived CDR1 and CDR2 are SGDLS and YYNGEE. The CDR3 extends over 16 amino acids. V shed 1 base and J 2 bases; nucleotides not matched to a gene: 7. The DNA of the CDR3 is TGTGCCAGCAGCGTATCCGGGGGGGGGACTCAAGAGACCCAGTACTTC. Translation gives CASSVSGGGTQETQYF.

This clone was observed a single time. This rearrangement joins TRBV9 to TRBJ2-3, with TRBD2 as a possible D gene (5 bases). CDR3 length: 15 residues. The V gene's germline CDR1 is SGDLS and CDR2 YYNGEE. V dropped 0 bases and J dropped 6 bases, with 14 bases sitting between them. The CDR3: CASSVDGRGVDTQYF. CDR3 nucleotides: TGTGCCAGCAGCGTAGACGGACGGGGAGTGGATACGCAGTATTTT.

This clone was detected only once. The chain employs TRBV27 and TRBJ2-7; TRBD2 matches 8 bases. The V segment lost 5 bases and the J segment 4 bases; nucleotides outside the gene matches: 7. CDR3 length: 14 amino acids. Germline V gene sequence: CDR1 MNHEY, CDR2 SMNVEV (reference sequence). CDR3 residues: CASSPGLGRYEQYF. In nucleotides, the CDR3 is TGTGCCAGCAGTCCGGGACTAGGGAGGTACGAGCAGTACTTC.

The J gene is TRBJ2-1, the V gene TRBV2, with D maybe TRBD1 (6 bases). Germline V gene sequence: CDR1 SNHLY, CDR2 FYNNEI. V gave up 6 bases and J gave up 0 bases, with 9 bases separating them. The CDR3 loop spans 14 amino acids. The CDR3 DNA follows: TGTGCCAGCAGGGGGGCTAGCTCCTACAATGAGCAGTTCTTC. Its protein is CASRGASSYNEQFF.

The sample holds one count of this clone. This chain connects TRBV9 to TRBJ2-7; 8 bases are shared with TRBD2. The CDR3 extends over 14 amino acids. Germline CDR1 SGDLS, CDR2 YYNGEE. Germline trimming cut 0 bases from V and 6 bases from J; bases unmatched to any gene: 5. CDR3 in amino acids: CASSVGREEREQYF. The CDR3 bases are TGTGCCAGCAGCGTAGGGCGGGAGGAGCGCGAGCAGTACTTC. Combining the CDR3 with reference TRBV9 and TRBJ2-7 gives the whole variable domain DSGVTQTPKHLITATGQRVTLRCSPRSGDLSVYWYQQSLDQGLQFLIQYYNGEERAKGNILERFSAQQFPDLHSELNLSSLELGDSALYFCASSVGREEREQYFGPGTRLTVT.

The chain links TRBV5-1 to TRBJ1-2; perhaps TRBD1 as D (5 bases). V lost 3 bases, J lost 4 bases, and 19 bases lay in between. Germline lookup yields CDR1 SGHRS and CDR2 YFSETQ. The CDR3 runs 16 residues. CDR3 coding DNA: TGCGCCAGCAGCTGGGCCCCGGAAGGGGCCTCCTATGGCTACACCTTC. Amino acids: CASSWAPEGASYGYTF.

V usage is TRBV5-1 and J usage is TRBJ2-2; 7 nucleotides agree with TRBD1. Germline V gene lookup returns CDR1 SGHRS and CDR2 YFSETQ. The CDR3 covers 15 residues. V lost 5 bases, J lost 2 bases, and 6 bases stayed unmatched. CDR3 region: CASRSGGPNTGELFF. Written as DNA, the CDR3 is TGCGCCAGCAGGTCAGGGGGTCCAAACACCGGGGAGCTGTTTTTT.

The chain is built from TRBV27 and TRBJ1-5; 8 bases are shared with TRBD1. Germline V gene sequence: CDR1 MNHEY, CDR2 SMNVEV (reference sequence). V lost 5 bases to trimming and J lost 7 bases; unmatched junction nucleotides: 7. The length of the CDR3 is 14 residues. CDR3 region: CASSIGQGGQPQHF. CDR3 coding DNA: TGTGCCAGCAGTATTGGACAGGGCGGGCAGCCCCAGCATTTT.

The gene calls are TRBV7-9 and TRBJ2-3; 7 bases line up with TRBD1. Germline V lookup: CDR1 SEHNR, CDR2 FQNEAQ (reference sequence). The V gene end was trimmed by 4 bases and the J gene end by 6 bases; junction bases not matched to a gene: 10. The CDR3 totals 15 residues. The CDR3 loop reads CASSSTGPDQDTQYF. The CDR3, as DNA: TGTGCCAGCAGCTCGACAGGGCCCGATCAGGATACGCAGTATTTT. Full variable domain (remainder filled in from reference TRBV7-9 and TRBJ2-3): DTGVSQNPRHKITKRGQNVTFRCDPISEHNRLYWYRQTLGQGPEFLTYFQNEAQLEKSRLLSDRFSAERPKGSFSTLEIQRTEQGDSAMYLCASSSTGPDQDTQYFGPGTRLTVL.

V and J are TRBV30 and TRBJ2-1; weak D call: TRBD2 (6 bases). The V end lost 7 bases, the J end lost 2 bases, and 15 bases lay between the germline ends. CDR1 GTSNPN and CDR2 SVGIG come from the germline V gene (reference sequence). The CDR3 contains 14 residues. The CDR3 DNA reads as TGTGCCTCCACCGGGACTGAAACCTACAATGAGCAGTTCTTC. As protein: CASTGTETYNEQFF.

This clone was recorded only once. The V call is TRBV2, the J call TRBJ1-1, with D maybe TRBD1 (6 bases). The CDR3 contains 13 residues. Between the trimmed V and J ends, which lost 8 bases and 3 bases, there was a span of 13 bases. CDR1 and CDR2 (germline): SNHLY, FYNNEI. CDR3 bases: TGTGCCAGCCTAGGGGGGGCGGACACTGAAGCTTTCTTT. Encoded protein: CASLGGADTEAFF.

The rearrangement uses TRBV5-1 and TRBJ2-1; TRBD2 might be the D (6 bases). There are 13 residues in the CDR3. Germline-derived CDR1 and CDR2 are SGHRS and YFSETQ. V shed 7 bases and J shed 2 bases, with 10 bases lying between them. The CDR3 nucleotides read TGCGCCAGCGCTAGCGAACCCTACAATGAGCAGTTCTTC. The encoded protein is CASASEPYNEQFF.

CDR3 loop: CASSLEGGPSSSQYF. In DNA form, the CDR3 reads TGCGCCAGCAGCTTGGAGGGGGGGCCATCGTCCTCGCAGTATTTT. V and J are TRBV5-1 and TRBJ2-3; possible D gene TRBD2, 7 bases. This CDR3 has 15 residues. Germline CDR1 SGHRS, CDR2 YFSETQ. V was cut by 0 bases and J by 10 bases, with 18 bases left in between.

The V gene is TRBV6-6, the J gene TRBJ2-7; TRBD1 matches 8 bases. Trimming removed 5 bases from V and 5 bases from J; junction bases left unmatched: 11. The CDR3 loop spans 15 amino acids. The germline gives CDR1 MNHNY, CDR2 SVGAGI (reference sequence). CDR3 protein: CASSDWTGKGNEQYF. In DNA, the CDR3 is TGTGCCAGCAGTGACTGGACAGGGAAAGGGAACGAGCAGTACTTC.

The gene calls are TRBV20-1 and TRBJ1-1; D remains ambiguous. V was clipped by 5 bases and J by 3 bases, with 7 bases between them. The CDR3 is made up of 11 amino acids. Germline CDR1 DFQATT, CDR2 SNEGSKA (reference sequence). The CDR3 sequence: CSARVDTEAFF. The CDR3 region has the DNA TGCAGTGCTCGGGTGGACACTGAAGCTTTCTTT.

The chain combines TRBV9 with TRBJ2-5, with TRBD2 as a possible D gene (7 bases). The CDR3 is made up of 14 amino acids. Trimming removed 4 bases at V and 5 bases at J, with 15 bases between. The germline V gene encodes CDR1 SGDLS and CDR2 YYNGEE. CDR3 region: CASSPRRGHETQYF. The CDR3 nucleotides are TGTGCCAGCAGCCCTAGGCGGGGGCATGAGACCCAGTACTTC.

The count of this clone is one. This rearrangement joins TRBV4-1 to TRBJ2-1; D call uncertain. There are 19 residues in the CDR3. The V gene's germline CDR1 is MGHRA and CDR2 YSYEKL. V was shortened by 0 bases and J by 1 base, with 19 bases between the two germline ends. The CDR3 DNA reads TGCGCCAGCAGCCAAGAGATAATAGCCCACCTAAGATCCTACAATGAGCAGTTCTTC. This gives the protein CASSQEIIAHLRSYNEQFF.

The chain links TRBV9 to TRBJ2-1; weak D call: TRBD1 (5 bases). V lost 3 bases and J lost 7, with 20 bases in between. The V gene's germline CDR1 is SGDLS and CDR2 YYNGEE. The CDR3 length is 16 residues. The CDR3 DNA follows: TGTGCCAGCAGCGCCGCGCTGGACCACCCAGGGAATGAGCAGTTCTTC. This gives the protein CASSAALDHPGNEQFF.

The rearrangement links TRBV7-4 to TRBJ1-4; TRBD1 matches at 8 bases. CDR3 length equals 18 residues. Trimming at V came to 5 bases and at J to 0 bases, leaving 11 bases not matched to a gene. Germline-derived CDR1 and CDR2 are SGHVT and SQSDAQ. The CDR3, as DNA: TGTGCCAGCAGCCGGGGCAACTTGGGACAGGCAACTAATGAAAAACTGTTTTTT. As protein: CASSRGNLGQATNEKLFF.

The chain has TRBV4-1 and TRBJ2-7; weak D call: TRBD1 (6 bases). Trimming removed 3 bases at V and 0 bases at J, with 9 bases between. CDR1 MGHRA and CDR2 YSYEKL come from the germline V gene. This CDR3 is built from 14 residues. In nucleotides, the CDR3 is TGCGCCAGCAGCCATACAGGGTTCTCCTACGAGCAGTACTTC. It translates to CASSHTGFSYEQYF.

This clone has a single count. This rearrangement joins TRBV7-8 to TRBJ2-7; 8 bases are shared with TRBD1. Trimming took 4 bases from V and 5 from J; bases not matched to a gene: 13. CDR3 length equals 16 residues. The germline V gene has CDR1 SGHVS and CDR2 FQNEAQ. The CDR3 nucleotides are TGTGCCAGCAGCTGGCGTTTCTCGGGACAGGACCACGAGCAGTACTTC. Its translation is CASSWRFSGQDHEQYF.

The rearrangement links TRBV6-1 to TRBJ1-4; D is uncertain. Germline loops: CDR1 MNHNS, CDR2 SASEGT. V was clipped by 8 bases and J by 7 bases, with 14 bases between them. There are 13 residues in the CDR3. In nucleotides, the CDR3 is TGTGCCAGCTCTGAGCGTCGCGGTGAAAAACTGTTTTTT. It is translated as CASSERRGEKLFF.

V is TRBV2 and J is TRBJ2-7; 14 nucleotides align to TRBD2. The junction had 10 bases not matched to a gene; V was cut back by 8 bases and J by 7 bases. Germline V lookup: CDR1 SNHLY, CDR2 FYNNEI. The CDR3 runs 15 residues. The CDR3 spells CASRVGLAGAGEQYF. CDR3 nucleotides: TGTGCCAGCCGAGTGGGACTAGCGGGAGCCGGAGAGCAGTACTTC.

This chain connects TRBV4-1 to TRBJ2-5; 7 bases line up with TRBD1. Trimming cost V 1 base and J 5 bases; bases outside gene matches: 10. The CDR3 is made up of 16 amino acids. From germline, CDR1 is MGHRA and CDR2 YSYEKL. The CDR3 loop reads CASSQAPPGQRETQYF. CDR3 DNA: TGCGCCAGCAGCCAAGCACCGCCGGGACAGAGGGAGACCCAGTACTTC.

Only a few counts were recorded for this clone. The chain joins TRBV9 to TRBJ1-2, with no clear D. The V gene lost 0 bases and the J gene lost 2 bases, with 5 bases spanning the gap. Germline V gene data show CDR1 as SGDLS and CDR2 as YYNGEE. The CDR3 loop spans 13 amino acids. CDR3 residues: CASSVGPNYGYTF. The CDR3 DNA reads as TGTGCCAGCAGCGTAGGGCCAAACTATGGCTACACCTTC.

This rearrangement joins TRBV7-9 to TRBJ2-2; perhaps TRBD1 as D (6 bases). With 5 bases removed from V and 2 bases from J, the gap between germline ends came to 12 bases. CDR1 is SEHNR and CDR2 is FQNEAQ in the germline V gene (reference sequence). This CDR3 is built from 15 residues. CDR3 coding DNA: TGTGCCAGCAGCGCCAGACAGGAAAACACCGGGGAGCTGTTTTTT. Translating it yields CASSARQENTGELFF.

CDR3 coding DNA: TGCGCCAGCAGCAAGGGACAGGGGAGACTAGCGGGAGGGGGAGAGCAGTACTTC. As protein: CASSKGQGRLAGGGEQYF. The V gene is TRBV5-1, the J gene TRBJ2-7, with 14 bases identical to TRBD2. V lost 4 bases, J lost 7 bases, and 16 bases stayed unmatched. Germline V lookup: CDR1 SGHRS, CDR2 YFSETQ. This CDR3 has 18 amino acids.